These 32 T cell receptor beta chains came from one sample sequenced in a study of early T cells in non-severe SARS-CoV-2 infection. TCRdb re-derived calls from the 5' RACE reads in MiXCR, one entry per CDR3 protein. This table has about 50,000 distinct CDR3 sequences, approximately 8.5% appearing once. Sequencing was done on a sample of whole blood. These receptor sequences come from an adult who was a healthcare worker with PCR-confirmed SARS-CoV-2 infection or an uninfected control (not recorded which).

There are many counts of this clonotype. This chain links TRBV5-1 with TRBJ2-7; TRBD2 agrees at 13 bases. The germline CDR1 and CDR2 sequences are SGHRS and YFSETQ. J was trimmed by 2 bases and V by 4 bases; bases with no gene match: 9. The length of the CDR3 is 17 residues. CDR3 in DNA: TGCGCCAGCAGCGCACTAGCGGGAGGGCCTTCGGCCTACGAGCAGTACTTC. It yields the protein CASSALAGGPSAYEQYF.

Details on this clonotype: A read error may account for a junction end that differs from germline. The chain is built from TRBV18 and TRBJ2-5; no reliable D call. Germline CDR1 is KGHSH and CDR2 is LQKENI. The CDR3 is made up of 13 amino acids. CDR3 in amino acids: CTSSPRRQETQYF. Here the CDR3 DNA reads TGTACCAGCTCCCCTCGGCGCCAAGAGACCCAGTACTTC.

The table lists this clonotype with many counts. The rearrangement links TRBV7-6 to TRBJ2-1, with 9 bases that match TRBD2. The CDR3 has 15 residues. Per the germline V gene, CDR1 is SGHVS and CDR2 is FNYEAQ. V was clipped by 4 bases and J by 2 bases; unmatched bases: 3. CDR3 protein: CASSSSGITYNEQFF. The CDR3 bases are TGTGCCAGCAGCTCTAGCGGGATCACCTACAATGAGCAGTTCTTC.

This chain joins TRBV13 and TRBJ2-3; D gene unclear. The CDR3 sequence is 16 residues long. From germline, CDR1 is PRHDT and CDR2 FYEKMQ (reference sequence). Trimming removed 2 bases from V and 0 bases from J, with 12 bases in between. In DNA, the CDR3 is TGTGCCAGCAGCTTAACCGCTCCGGGCAGCACAGATACGCAGTATTTT. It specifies CASSLTAPGSTDTQYF.

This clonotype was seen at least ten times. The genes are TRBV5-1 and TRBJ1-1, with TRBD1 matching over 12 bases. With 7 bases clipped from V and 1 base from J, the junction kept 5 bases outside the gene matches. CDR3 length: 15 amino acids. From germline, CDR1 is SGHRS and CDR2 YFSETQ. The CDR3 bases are TGCGCCAGCCCGGGACAGGGGGCCGGGAACACTGAAGCTTTCTTT. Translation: CASPGQGAGNTEAFF.

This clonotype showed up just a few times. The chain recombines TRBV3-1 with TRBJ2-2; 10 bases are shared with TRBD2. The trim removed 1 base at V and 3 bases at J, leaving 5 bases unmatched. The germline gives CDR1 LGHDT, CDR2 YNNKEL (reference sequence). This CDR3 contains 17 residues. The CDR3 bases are TGTGCCAGCAGCCAAGGGCCCAGCGGGAGGGACACCGGGGAGCTGTTTTTT. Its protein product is CASSQGPSGRDTGELFF.

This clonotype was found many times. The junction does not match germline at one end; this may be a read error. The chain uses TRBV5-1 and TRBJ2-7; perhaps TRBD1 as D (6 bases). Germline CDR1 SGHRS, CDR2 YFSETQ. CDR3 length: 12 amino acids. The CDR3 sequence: CASSPGSGVSHF. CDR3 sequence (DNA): TGCGCCAGCAGCCCGGGATCAGGGGTTTCACACTTC.

The CDR3 DNA follows: TGTGCCAGCAGCATACCACAGGGTGAGCAGTACTTC. The encoded protein is CASSIPQGEQYF. This sequence joins TRBV28 and TRBJ2-7; D may be TRBD1 (6 bases). V lost 6 bases and J lost 7, with 13 bases in between. CDR3 size: 12 residues. Germline assignment: CDR1 MDHEN and CDR2 SYDVKM. The full variable domain, completed using reference TRBV28 and TRBJ2-7, is DVKVTQSSRYLVKRTGEKVFLECVQDMDHENMFWYRQDPGLGLRLIYFSYDVKMKEKGDIPEGYSVSREKKERFSLILESASTNQTSMYLCASSIPQGEQYFGPGTRLTVT.

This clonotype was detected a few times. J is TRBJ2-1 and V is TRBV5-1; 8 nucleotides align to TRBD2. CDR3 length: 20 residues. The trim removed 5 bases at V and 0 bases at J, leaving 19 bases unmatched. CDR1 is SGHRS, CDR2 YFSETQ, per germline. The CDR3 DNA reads TGCGCCAGCAGGCCGTATCGGCTAGCGGGCACCAATAGCTCCTACAATGAGCAGTTCTTC. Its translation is CASRPYRLAGTNSSYNEQFF.

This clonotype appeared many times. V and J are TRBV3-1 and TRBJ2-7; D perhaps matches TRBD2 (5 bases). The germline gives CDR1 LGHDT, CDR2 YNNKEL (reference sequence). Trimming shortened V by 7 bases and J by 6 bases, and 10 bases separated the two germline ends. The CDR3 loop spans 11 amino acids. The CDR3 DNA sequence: TGTGCCAGCACACGGGGATCCGAGCAGTACTTC. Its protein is CASTRGSEQYF.

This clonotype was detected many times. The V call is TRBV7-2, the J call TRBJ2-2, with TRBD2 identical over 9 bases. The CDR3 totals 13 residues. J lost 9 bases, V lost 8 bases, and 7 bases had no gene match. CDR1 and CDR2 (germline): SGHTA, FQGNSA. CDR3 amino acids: CASLELAGRELFF. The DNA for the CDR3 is TGTGCCAGCTTAGAACTAGCGGGTCGGGAGCTGTTTTTT.

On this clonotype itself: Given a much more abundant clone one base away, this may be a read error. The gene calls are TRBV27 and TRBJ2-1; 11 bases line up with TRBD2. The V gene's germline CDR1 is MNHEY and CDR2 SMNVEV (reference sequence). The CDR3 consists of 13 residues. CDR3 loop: CVSHSGRGDEQFF. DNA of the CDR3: TGTGTCAGCCATAGCGGGAGGGGCGATGAGCAGTTCTTC.

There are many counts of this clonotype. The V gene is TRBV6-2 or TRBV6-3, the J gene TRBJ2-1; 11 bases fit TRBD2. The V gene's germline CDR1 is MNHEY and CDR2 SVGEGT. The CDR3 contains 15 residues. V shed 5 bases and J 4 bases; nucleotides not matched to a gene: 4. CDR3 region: CASSPLAGGYNEQFF. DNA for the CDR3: TGTGCCAGCAGTCCCCTAGCGGGAGGATACAATGAGCAGTTCTTC.

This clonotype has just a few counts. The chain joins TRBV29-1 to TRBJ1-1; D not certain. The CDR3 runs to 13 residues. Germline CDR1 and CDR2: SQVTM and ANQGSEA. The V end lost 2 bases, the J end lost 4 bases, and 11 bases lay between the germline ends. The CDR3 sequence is CSVEIVVGTEAFF. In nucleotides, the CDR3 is TGCAGCGTTGAAATCGTCGTGGGCACTGAAGCTTTCTTT.

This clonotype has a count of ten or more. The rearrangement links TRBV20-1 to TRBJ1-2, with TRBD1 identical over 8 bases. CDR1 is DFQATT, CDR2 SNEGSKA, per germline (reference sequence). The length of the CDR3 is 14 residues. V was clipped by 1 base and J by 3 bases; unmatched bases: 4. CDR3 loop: CSARVGQGDYGYTF. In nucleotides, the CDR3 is TGCAGTGCTAGAGTTGGACAGGGAGACTATGGCTACACCTTC.

The DNA of the CDR3 is TGTGCCAGCAGCTTAATAGGACGGGGAGGAGAGACCCAGTACTTC. Amino acids: CASSLIGRGGETQYF. The chain uses TRBV7-2 and TRBJ2-5; perhaps TRBD2 as D (6 bases). Germline V lookup: CDR1 SGHTA, CDR2 FQGNSA. With 2 bases removed from V and 4 bases from J, the gap between germline ends came to 14 bases. The length of the CDR3 is 15 residues.

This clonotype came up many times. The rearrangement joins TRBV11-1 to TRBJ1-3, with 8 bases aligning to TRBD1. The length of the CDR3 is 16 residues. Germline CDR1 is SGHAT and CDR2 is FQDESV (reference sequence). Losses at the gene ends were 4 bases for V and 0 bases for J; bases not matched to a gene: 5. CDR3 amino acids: CASSWGQENSGNTIYF. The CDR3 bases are TGTGCCAGCAGCTGGGGACAGGAGAACTCTGGAAACACCATATATTTT.

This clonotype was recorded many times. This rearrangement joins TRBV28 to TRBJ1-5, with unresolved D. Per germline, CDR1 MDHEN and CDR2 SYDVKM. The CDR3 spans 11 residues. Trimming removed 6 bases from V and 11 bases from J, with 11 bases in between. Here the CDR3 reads CASSAGGSQHF. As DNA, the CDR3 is TGTGCCAGCAGCGCCGGCGGGTCCCAGCATTTT.

The CDR3 is CASSLGQGPYNEQFF. The CDR3 nucleotides are TGTGCCAGCAGTTTGGGACAGGGGCCCTACAATGAGCAGTTCTTC. The J gene is TRBJ2-1, the V gene TRBV6-5; 10 positions match TRBD1. This CDR3 contains 15 residues. Germline CDR1 is MNHEY and CDR2 is SVGAGI. V was clipped by 4 bases and J by 2 bases; unmatched bases: 2.

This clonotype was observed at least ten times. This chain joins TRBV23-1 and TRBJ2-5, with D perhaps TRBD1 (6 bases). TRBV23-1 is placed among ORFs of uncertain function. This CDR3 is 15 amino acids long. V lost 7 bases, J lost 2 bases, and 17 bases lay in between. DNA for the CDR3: TGCGCCAGCACCTCAGACAGGCTCGATCAAGAGACCCAGTACTTC. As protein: CASTSDRLDQETQYF.

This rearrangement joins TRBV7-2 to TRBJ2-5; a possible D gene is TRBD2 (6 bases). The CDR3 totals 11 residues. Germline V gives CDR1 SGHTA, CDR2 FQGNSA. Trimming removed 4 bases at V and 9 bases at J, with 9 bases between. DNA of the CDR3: TGTGCCAGCAGCTCTCGACTAGCCCAGTACTTC. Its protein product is CASSSRLAQYF.

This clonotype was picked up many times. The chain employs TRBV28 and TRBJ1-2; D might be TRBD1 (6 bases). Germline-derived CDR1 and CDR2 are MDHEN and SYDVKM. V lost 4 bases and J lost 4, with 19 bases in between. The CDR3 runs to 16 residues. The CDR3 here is CASSSLGGEGFYGYTF. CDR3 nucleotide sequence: TGTGCCAGCAGTTCCCTGGGGGGCGAGGGGTTCTATGGCTACACCTTC.

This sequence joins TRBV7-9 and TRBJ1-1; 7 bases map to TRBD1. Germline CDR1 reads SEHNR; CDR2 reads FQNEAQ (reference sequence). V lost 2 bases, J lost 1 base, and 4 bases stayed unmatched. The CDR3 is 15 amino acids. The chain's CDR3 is CASSLSAGGNTEAFF. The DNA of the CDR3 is TGTGCCAGCAGCTTATCGGCAGGGGGGAACACTGAAGCTTTCTTT.

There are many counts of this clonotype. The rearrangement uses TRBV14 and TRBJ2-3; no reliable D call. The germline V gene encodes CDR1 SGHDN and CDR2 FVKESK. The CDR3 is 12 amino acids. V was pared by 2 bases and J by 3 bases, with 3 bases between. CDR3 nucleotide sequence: TGTGCCAGCAGCCAAAGGACAGATACGCAGTATTTT. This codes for CASSQRTDTQYF.

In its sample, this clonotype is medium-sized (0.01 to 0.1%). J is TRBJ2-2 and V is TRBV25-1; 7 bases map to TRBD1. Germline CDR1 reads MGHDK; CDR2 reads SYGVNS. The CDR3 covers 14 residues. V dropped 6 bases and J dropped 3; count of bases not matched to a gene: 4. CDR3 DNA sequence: TGTGCCAGCAGCCGGGACAGCTACACCGGGGAGCTGTTTTTT. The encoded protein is CASSRDSYTGELFF.

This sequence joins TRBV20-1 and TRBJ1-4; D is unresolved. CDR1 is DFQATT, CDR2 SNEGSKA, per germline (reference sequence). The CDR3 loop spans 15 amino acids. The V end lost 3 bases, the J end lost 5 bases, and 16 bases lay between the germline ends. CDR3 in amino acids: CSASSEGRKNEKLFF. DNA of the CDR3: TGCAGTGCTAGTAGCGAGGGAAGGAAGAATGAAAAACTGTTTTTT.

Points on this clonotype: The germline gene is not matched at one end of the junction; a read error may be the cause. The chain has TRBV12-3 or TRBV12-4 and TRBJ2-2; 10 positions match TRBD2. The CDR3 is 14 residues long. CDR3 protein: CASSLAGAVGELFF. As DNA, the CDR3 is TGTGCCAGCAGTCTAGCGGGAGCCGTCGGGGAGCTGTTTTTT.

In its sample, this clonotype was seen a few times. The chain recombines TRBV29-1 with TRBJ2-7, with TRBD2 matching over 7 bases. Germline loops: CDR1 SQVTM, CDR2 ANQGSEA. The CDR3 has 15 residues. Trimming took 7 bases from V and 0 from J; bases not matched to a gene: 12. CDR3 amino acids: CSALSGTTSSYEQYF. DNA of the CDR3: TGCAGCGCCCTCTCCGGGACTACCTCCTCCTACGAGCAGTACTTC.

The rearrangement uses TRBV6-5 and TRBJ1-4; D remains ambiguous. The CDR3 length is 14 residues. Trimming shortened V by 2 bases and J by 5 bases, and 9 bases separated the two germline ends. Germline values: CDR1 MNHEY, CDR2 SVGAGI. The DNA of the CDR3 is TGTGCCAGCAGTTACGTCGGGAGGAATGAAAAACTGTTTTTT. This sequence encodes CASSYVGRNEKLFF.

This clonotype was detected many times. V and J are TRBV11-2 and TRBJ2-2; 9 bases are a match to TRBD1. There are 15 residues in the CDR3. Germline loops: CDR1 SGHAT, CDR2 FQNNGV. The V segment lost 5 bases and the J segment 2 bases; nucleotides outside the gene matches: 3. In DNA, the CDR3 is TGTGCCAGCAGCCGGACAGGGGCCAACACCGGGGAGCTGTTTTTT. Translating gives CASSRTGANTGELFF.

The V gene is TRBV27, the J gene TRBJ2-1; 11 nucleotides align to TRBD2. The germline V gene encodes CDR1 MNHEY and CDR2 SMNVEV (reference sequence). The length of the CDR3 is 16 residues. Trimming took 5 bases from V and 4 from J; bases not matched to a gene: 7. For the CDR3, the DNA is TGTGCCAGCAGTCTCACCGGGACTAGCGGATACAATGAGCAGTTCTTC. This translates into CASSLTGTSGYNEQFF.

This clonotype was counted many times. The DNA for the CDR3 is TGTGCCATCAATGACTGGGACAGGGACACCTATGGCTACACCTTC. Translation: CAINDWDRDTYGYTF. This chain joins TRBV10-3 and TRBJ1-2; 9 nucleotides match TRBD1. V lost 7 bases, J lost 4 bases, and 10 bases stayed unmatched. The length of the CDR3 is 15 residues. The germline V gene has CDR1 ENHRY and CDR2 SYGVKD.